This section outlines one TCR beta chain sequence together with its context. This entry belongs to a study of early T cells in non-severe SARS-CoV-2 infection. On the study more broadly: Bulk RNA taken from unsorted whole blood was sequenced, leaving chains unpaired.

The germline V gene has CDR1 MNHEY and CDR2 SVGAGI. Trimming took off 6 bases at V and 3 bases at J, with 12 bases between the two ends. This CDR3 region has 14 residues. Molecules of cDNA were individually given unique molecular identifiers that were attached to them. Using its own MiXCR run on the 5' RACE reads, TCRdb lists one record per CDR3 protein. The data contain 55,000 to 70,000 distinct CDR3 sequences, approximately 12% of them singletons. The clonotype comes from an adult who was a healthcare worker with PCR-confirmed SARS-CoV-2 infection or an uninfected control (not recorded which). Sequencing used whole blood. The chain recombines TRBV6-5 with TRBJ1-5; D possibly corresponds to TRBD1 (5 bases). This CDR3 reads CASSPGGNNQPQHF. The CDR3 nucleotides read TGTGCCAGCAGCCCCGGGGGAAACAATCAGCCCCAGCATTTT.